This T cell receptor beta chain was observed in a study of response to subunit inactivated influenza vaccine. General observations from the study: T cells newly recruited by each seasonal influenza vaccination are few, the authors suggested.

The CDR3 spans 13 residues. Germline CDR1 SQVTM, CDR2 ANQGSEA. V was pared by 3 bases and J by 5 bases, with 6 bases of the junction left unmatched. One entry per CDR3 protein results from TCRdb running MiXCR on the RT-PCR reads. Among approximately 530,000 distinct CDR3 sequences listed, approximately 12% were seen once. As concerns this clonotype: Antigen: not known.

V is TRBV29-1 and J is TRBJ2-7; 8 nucleotides agree with TRBD1. This TCR came from a man in his fifties who received an inactivated influenza vaccine. Sequenced material: PBMCs from blood, taken roughly 48 days after vaccination. CDR3 region: CSVDGQGSDEQYF. For the CDR3, the DNA is TGCAGCGTTGACGGACAGGGTTCGGACGAGCAGTACTTC.